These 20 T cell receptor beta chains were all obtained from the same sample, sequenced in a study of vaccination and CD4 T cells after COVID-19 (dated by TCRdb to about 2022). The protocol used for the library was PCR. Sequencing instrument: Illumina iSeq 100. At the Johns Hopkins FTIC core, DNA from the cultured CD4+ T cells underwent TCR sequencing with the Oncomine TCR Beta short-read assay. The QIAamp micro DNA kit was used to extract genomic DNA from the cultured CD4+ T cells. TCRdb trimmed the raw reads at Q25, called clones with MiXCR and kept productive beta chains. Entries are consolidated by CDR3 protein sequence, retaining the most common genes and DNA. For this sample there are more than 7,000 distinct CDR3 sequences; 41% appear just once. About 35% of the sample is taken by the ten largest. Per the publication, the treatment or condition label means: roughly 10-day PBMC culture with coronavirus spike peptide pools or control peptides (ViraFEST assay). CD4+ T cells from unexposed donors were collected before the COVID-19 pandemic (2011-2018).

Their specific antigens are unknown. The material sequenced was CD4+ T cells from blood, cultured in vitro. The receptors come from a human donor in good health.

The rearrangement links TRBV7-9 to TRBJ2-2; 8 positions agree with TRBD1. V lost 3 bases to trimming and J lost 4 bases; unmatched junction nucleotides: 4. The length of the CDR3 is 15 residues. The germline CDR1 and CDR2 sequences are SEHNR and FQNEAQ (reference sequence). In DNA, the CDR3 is TGTGCCAGCAGCTTGAAAGGACAGGGCACCGGGGAGCTGTTTTTT. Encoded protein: CASSLKGQGTGELFF.

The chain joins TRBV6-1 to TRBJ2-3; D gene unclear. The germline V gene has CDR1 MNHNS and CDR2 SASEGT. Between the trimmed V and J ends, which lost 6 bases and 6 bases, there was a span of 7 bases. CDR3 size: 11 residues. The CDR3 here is CASSPLDTQYF. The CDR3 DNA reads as TGTGCCAGCAGCCCCTTGGATACGCAGTATTTT.

Here the CDR3 reads CASSFGLAGRQETQYF. DNA for the CDR3: TGTGCCAGCAGTTTCGGACTAGCGGGACGCCAAGAGACCCAGTACTTC. The chain has TRBV28 and TRBJ2-5, with TRBD2 identical over 12 bases. The germline gives CDR1 MDHEN, CDR2 SYDVKM. The CDR3 is 16 residues long. V trimming: 3 bases; J trimming: 1 base; junction bases outside the gene matches: 3.

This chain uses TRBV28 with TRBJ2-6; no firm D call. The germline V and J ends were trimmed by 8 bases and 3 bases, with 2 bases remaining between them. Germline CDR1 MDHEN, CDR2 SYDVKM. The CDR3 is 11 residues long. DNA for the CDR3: TGTGCCAGCCGTGGGGCCAACGTCCTGACTTTC. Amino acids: CASRGANVLTF.

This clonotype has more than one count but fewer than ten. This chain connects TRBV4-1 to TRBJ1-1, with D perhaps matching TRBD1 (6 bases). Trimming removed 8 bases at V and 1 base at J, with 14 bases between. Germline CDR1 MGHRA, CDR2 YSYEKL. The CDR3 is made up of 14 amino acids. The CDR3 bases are TGCGCCAGCCGAGGGACACTTAAGAACACTGAAGCTTTCTTT. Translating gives CASRGTLKNTEAFF.

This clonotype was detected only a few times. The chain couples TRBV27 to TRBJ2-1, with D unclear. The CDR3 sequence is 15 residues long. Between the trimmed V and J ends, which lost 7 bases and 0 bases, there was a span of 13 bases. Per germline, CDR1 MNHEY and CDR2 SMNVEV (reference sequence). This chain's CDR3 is CASIHSEVSYNEQFF. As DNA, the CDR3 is TGTGCCAGCATTCACAGCGAGGTCTCCTACAATGAGCAGTTCTTC.

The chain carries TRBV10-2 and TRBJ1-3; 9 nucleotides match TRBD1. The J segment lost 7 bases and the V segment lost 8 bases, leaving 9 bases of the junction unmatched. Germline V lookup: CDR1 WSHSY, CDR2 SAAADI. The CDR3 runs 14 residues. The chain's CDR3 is CASWDREVRNTIYF. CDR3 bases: TGCGCCAGCTGGGACAGGGAGGTTCGGAACACCATATATTTT.

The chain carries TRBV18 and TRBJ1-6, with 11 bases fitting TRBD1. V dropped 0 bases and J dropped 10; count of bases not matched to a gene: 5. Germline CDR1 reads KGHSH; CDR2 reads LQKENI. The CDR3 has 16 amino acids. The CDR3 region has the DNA TGTGCCAGCTCACCACCGGAGGACAGGGGGCGATCACCCCTCCACTTT. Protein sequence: CASSPPEDRGRSPLHF. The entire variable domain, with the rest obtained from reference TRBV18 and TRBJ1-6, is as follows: NAGVMQNPRHLVRRRGQEARLRCSPMKGHSHVYWYRQLPEEGLKFMVYLQKENIIDESGMPKERFSAEFPKEGPSILRIQQVVRGDSAAYFCASSPPEDRGRSPLHFGNGTRLTVT.

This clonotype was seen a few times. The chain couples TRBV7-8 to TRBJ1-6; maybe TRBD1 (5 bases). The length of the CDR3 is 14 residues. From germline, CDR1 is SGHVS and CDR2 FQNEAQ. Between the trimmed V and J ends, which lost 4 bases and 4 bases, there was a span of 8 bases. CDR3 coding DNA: TGTGCCAGCAGCTCCGGGGCATATAATTCACCCCTCCACTTT. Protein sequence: CASSSGAYNSPLHF.

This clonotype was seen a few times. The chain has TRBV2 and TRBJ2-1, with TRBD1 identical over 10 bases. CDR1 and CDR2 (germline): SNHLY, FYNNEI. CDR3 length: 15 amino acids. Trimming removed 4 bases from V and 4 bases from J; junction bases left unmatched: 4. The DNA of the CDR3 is TGTGCCAGCAGTGGTCGGGACAGGGGTTACAATGAGCAGTTCTTC. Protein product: CASSGRDRGYNEQFF.

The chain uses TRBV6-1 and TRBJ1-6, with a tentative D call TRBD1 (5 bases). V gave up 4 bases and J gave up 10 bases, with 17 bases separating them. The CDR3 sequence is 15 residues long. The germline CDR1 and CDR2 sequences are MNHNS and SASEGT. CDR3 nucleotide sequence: TGTGCCAGCAGTGCTACCGGGACTCTAGGATCACCCCTCCACTTT. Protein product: CASSATGTLGSPLHF.

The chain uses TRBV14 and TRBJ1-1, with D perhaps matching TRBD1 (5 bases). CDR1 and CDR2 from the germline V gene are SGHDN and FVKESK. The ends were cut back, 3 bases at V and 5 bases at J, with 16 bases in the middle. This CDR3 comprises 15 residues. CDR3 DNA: TGTGCCAGCAGCCACCGGGGCGGAGGGAGGACTGAAGCTTTCTTT. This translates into CASSHRGGGRTEAFF.

The DNA for the CDR3 is TGTGCCAGCACACCTTTCACTTTCCGAAGGGGGGATTCCTCCTACGAGCAGTACTTC. The encoded protein is CASTPFTFRRGDSSYEQYF. The rearrangement uses TRBV27 and TRBJ2-7, with D possibly being TRBD1 or TRBD2 (6 bases each). This CDR3 has 19 amino acids. Trimming removed 7 bases at V and 0 bases at J, with 28 bases between. Germline-derived CDR1 and CDR2 are MNHEY and SMNVEV (reference sequence).

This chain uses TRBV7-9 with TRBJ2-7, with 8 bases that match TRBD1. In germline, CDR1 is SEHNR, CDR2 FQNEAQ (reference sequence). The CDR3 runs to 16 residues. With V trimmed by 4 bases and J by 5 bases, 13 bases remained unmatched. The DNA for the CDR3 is TGTGCCAGCAGCTCATTTTGGACAGGGACCGGTAACGAGCAGTACTTC. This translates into CASSSFWTGTGNEQYF.

Written as DNA, the CDR3 is TGTGCCAGCAGCCAAACCCAGGGGGAAATCTACAATGAGCAGTTCTTC. Translating it yields CASSQTQGEIYNEQFF. The chain links TRBV6-2 or TRBV6-3 to TRBJ2-1; 7 bases map to TRBD1. Germline assignment: CDR1 MNHEY and CDR2 SVGEGT. This CDR3 is built from 16 residues. J gave up 3 bases and V 6 bases, and 11 bases lay outside the gene matches.

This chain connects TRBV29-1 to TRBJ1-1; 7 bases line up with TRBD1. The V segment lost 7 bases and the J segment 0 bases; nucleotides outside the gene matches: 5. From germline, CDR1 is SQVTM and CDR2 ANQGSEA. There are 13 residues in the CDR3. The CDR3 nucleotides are TGCAGCGCTCTGACAGGGATGAACACTGAAGCTTTCTTT. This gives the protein CSALTGMNTEAFF.

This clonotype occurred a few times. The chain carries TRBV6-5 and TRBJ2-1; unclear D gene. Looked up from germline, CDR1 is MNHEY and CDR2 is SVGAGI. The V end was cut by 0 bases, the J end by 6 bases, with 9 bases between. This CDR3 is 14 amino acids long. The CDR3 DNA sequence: TGTGCCAGCAGTTACTCGGGGTGGGGCAATGAGCAGTTCTTC. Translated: CASSYSGWGNEQFF.

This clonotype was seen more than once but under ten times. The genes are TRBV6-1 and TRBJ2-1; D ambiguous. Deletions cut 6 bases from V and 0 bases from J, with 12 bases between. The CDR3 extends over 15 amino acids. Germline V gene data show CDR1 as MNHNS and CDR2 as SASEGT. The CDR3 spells CASRPRPSSYNEQFF. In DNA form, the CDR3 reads TGTGCCAGCAGACCGCGCCCCAGCTCCTACAATGAGCAGTTCTTC.

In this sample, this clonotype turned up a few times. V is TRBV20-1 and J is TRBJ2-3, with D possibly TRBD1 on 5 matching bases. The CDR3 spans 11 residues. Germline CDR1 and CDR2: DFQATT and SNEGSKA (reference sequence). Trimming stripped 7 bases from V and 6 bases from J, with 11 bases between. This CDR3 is CSEGYGDTQYF. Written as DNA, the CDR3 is TGCAGTGAGGGGTATGGCGATACGCAGTATTTT.

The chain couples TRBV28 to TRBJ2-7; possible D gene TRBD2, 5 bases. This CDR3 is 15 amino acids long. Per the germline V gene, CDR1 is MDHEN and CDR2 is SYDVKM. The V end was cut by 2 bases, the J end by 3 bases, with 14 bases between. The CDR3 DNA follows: TGTGCCAGCAGTTTAGGAGGCGCACCGAACTACGAGCAGTACTTC. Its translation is CASSLGGAPNYEQYF.